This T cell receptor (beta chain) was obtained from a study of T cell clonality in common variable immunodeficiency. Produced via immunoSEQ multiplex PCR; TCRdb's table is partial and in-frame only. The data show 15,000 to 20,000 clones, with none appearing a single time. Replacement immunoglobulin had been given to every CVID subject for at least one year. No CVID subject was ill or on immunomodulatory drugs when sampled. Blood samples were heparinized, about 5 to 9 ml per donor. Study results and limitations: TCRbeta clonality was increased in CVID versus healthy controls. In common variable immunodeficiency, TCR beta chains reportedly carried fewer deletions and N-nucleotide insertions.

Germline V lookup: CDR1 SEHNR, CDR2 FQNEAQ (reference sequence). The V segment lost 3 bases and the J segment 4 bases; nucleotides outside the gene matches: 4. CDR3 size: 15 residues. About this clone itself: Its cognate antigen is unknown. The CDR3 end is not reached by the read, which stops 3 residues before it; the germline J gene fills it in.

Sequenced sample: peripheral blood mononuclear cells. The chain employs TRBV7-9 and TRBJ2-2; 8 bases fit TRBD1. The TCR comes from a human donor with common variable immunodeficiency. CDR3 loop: CASSLQGAATGELFF. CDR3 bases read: TGTGCCAGCAGCTTGCAGGGGGCGGCCACCGGGGAG.